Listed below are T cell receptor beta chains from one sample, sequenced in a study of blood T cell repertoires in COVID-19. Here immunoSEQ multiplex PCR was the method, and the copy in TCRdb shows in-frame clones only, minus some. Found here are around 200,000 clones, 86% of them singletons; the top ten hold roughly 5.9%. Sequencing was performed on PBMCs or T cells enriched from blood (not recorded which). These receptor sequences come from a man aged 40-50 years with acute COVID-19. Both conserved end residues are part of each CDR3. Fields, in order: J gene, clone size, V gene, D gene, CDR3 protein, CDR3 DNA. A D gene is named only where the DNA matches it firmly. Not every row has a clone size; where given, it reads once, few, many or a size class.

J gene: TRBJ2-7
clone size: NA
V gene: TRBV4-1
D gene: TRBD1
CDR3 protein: CASSQEGQGLEQYF
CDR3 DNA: TGCGCCAGCAGCCAAGAGGGACAGGGGCTCGAGCAGTACTTC

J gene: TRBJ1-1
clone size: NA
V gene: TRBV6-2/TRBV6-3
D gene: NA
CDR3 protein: CASSYRAGATEAFF
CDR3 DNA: TGTGCCAGCAGTTACAGGGCAGGGGCCACTGAAGCTTTCTTT

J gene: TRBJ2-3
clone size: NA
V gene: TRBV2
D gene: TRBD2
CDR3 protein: CASEGGSGIRNTQYF
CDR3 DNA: TGTGCCTCAGAAGGGGGTAGCGGGATTAGAAATACGCAGTATTTT

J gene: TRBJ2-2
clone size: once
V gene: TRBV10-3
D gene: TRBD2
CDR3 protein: CAIPKTSGRGGELFF
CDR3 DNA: TGTGCCATCCCCAAAACTAGCGGGAGAGGCGGGGAGCTGTTTTTT

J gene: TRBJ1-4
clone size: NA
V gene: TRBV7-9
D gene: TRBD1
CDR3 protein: CASSPTGTGGLKLFF
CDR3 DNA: TGTGCCAGCAGCCCAACCGGGACAGGGGGCCTAAAACTGTTTTTT

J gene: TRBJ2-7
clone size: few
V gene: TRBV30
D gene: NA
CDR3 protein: CAWSIGEMYEQYF
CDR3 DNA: TGTGCCTGGAGTATCGGGGAGATGTACGAGCAGTACTTC

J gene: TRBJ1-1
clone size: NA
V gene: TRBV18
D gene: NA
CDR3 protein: CASSPRTPGDTEAFF
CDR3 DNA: TGTGCCAGCTCACCACGAACCCCCGGGGACACTGAAGCTTTCTTT

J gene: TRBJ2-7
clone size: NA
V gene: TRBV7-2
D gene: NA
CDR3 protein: CASSPRDTPYEQYF
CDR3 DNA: TGTGCCAGCAGCCCCCGGGACACCCCCTACGAGCAGTACTTC

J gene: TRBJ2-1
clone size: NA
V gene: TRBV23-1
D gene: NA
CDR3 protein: CANSQSRGSSYNEQFF
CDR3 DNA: TGCGCCAACAGTCAATCTCGGGGGAGCTCCTACAATGAGCAGTTCTTC

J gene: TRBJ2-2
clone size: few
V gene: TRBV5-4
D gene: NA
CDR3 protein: CASSLSSGELFF
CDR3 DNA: TGTGCCAGCAGCTTATCTTCCGGGGAGCTGTTTTTT

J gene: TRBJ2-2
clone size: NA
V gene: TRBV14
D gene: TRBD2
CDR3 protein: CASSLGLAGVSRGTGELFF
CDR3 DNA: TGTGCCAGCAGCCTTGGACTAGCGGGGGTCTCCAGGGGCACCGGGGAGCTGTTTTTT

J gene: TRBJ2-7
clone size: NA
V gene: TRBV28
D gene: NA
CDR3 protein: CASSSDSSRLGEQYF
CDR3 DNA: TGTGCCAGCAGTTCGGACAGCTCCCGTCTAGGAGAGCAGTACTTC

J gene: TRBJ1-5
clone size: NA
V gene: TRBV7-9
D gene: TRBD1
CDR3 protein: CASSLSGRGRGNQPQHF
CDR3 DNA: TGTGCCAGCAGCTTATCGGGCAGGGGGCGAGGCAATCAGCCCCAGCATTTT

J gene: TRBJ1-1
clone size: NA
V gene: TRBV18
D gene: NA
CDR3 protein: CASQQGGENTEAFF
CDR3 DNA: TGTGCCAGCCAGCAGGGAGGGGAGAACACTGAAGCTTTCTTT

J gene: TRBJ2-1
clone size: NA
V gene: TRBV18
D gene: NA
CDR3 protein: CASSPPSEAEQFF
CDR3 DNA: TGTGCCAGCTCACCACCCAGTGAGGCTGAGCAGTTCTTC

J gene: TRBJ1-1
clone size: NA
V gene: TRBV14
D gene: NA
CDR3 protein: CASIGDNTEAFF
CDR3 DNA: TGTGCCAGTATCGGAGATAACACTGAAGCTTTCTTT

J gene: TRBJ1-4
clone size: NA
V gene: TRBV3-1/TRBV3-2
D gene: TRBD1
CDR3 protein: CASSQERDRVFPLTNEKLFF
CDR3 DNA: TGTGCCAGCAGCCAAGAACGGGACAGGGTGTTCCCCTTAACTAATGAAAAACTGTTTTTT

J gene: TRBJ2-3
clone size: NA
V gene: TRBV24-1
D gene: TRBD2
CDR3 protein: CATSDPLGGRGRDTQYF
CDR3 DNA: TGTGCCACCAGTGACCCCTTGGGCGGGAGGGGAAGAGATACGCAGTATTTT

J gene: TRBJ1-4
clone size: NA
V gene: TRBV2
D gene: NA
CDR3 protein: CASSEQGFKGKLFF
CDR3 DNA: TGTGCCAGCAGTGAACAGGGCTTTAAAGGAAAACTGTTTTTT

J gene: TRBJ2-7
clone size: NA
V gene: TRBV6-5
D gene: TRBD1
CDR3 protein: CASGEGQGGSYEQYF
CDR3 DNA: TGTGCCAGCGGAGAGGGACAGGGGGGATCCTACGAGCAGTACTTC

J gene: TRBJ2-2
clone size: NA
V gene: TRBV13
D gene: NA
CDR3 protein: CASSPDLDTGELFF
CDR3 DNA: TGTGCCAGCAGCCCAGACTTAGACACCGGGGAGCTGTTTTTT

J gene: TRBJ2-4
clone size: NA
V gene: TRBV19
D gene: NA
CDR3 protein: CASSPNGLGKNIQYF
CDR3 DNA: TGTGCCAGTAGTCCTAATGGACTGGGGAAAAACATTCAGTACTTC

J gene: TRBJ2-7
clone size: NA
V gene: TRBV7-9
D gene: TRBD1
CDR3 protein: CASSSLDRGAAYEQYF
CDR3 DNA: TGTGCCAGCAGCTCCCTTGACAGGGGCGCTGCCTACGAGCAGTACTTC

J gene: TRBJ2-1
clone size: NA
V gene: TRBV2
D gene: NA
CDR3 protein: CASSLGLNNEQFF
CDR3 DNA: TGTGCCAGCAGTCTCGGACTGAACAATGAGCAGTTCTTC

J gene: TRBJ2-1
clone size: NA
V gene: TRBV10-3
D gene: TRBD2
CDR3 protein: CAISPGGSSYNEQFF
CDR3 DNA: TGTGCCATCTCCCCCGGCGGGAGCTCCTACAATGAGCAGTTCTTC

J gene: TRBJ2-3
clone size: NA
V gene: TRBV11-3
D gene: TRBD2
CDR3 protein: CASSTGREGTDTQYF
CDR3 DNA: TGTGCCAGCAGCACCGGGAGGGAGGGCACAGATACGCAGTATTTT

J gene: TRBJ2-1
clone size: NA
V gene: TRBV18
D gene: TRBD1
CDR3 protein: CASSRQGDNEQFF
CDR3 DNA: TGTGCCAGCTCAAGGCAGGGGGACAATGAGCAGTTCTTC

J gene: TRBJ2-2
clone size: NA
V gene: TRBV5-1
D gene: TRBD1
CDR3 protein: CASSLGQGGTGELFF
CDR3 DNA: TGCGCCAGCAGCCTAGGACAGGGTGGCACCGGGGAGCTGTTTTTT

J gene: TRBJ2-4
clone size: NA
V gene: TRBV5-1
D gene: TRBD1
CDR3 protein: CASSFNAETGYIQYF
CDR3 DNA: TGCGCCAGCAGCTTCAATGCAGAGACAGGGTACATTCAGTACTTC

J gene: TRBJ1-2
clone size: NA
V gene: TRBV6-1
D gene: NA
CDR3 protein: CASSESHRGYGYTF
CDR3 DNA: TGTGCCAGCAGTGAGAGCCATCGGGGGTATGGCTACACCTTC

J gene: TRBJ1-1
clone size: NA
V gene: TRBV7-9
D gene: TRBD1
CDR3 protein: CASSKGQLNAEAFF
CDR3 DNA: TGTGCCAGCAGCAAGGGACAGTTAAACGCTGAAGCTTTCTTT

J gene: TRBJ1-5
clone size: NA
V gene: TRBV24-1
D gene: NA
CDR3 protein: CATSAAGQSPQHF
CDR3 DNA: TGTGCCACCAGTGCGGCAGGGCAATCGCCCCAGCATTTT

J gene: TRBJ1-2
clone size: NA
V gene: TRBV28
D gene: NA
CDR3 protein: CASSEPLQGHGYTF
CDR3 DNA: TGTGCCAGCAGTGAGCCGCTACAGGGACATGGCTACACCTTC

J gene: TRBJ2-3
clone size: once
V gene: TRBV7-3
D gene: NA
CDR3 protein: CASSFLVGAEDTQYF
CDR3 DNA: TGTGCCAGCAGCTTTCTGGTGGGAGCTGAAGATACGCAGTATTTT

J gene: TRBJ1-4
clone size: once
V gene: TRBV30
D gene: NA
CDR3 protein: CAWSPLTAHNEKLFF
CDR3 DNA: TGTGCCTGGAGTCCCTTGACAGCCCATAATGAAAAACTGTTTTTT

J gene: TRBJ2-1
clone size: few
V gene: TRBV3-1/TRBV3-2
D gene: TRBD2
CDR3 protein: CASSQIAGSDNEQFF
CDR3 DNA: TGTGCCAGCAGCCAAATAGCGGGATCGGACAATGAGCAGTTCTTC

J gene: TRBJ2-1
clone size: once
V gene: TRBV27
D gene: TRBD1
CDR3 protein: CASSLWDRGFEQFF
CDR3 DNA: TGTGCCAGCAGTTTATGGGACAGGGGGTTTGAGCAGTTCTTC

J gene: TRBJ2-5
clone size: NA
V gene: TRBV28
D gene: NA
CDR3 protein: CASSFGTNLQETQYF
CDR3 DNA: TGTGCCAGCAGTTTTGGGACAAACCTCCAAGAGACCCAGTACTTC

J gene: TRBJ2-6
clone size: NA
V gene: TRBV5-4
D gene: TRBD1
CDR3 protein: CASSSWGTGLSGANVLTF
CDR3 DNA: TGTGCCAGCAGCTCGTGGGGGACAGGGCTCTCTGGGGCCAACGTCCTGACTTTC

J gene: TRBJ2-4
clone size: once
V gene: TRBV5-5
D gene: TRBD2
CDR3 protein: CASSPYLGAGGNIQYF
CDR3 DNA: TGTGCCAGCAGCCCATACTTGGGAGCGGGAGGAAACATTCAGTACTTC

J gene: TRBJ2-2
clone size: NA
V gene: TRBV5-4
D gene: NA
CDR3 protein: CASTLRGYTGELFF
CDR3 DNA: TGTGCCAGCACCCTACGAGGGTACACCGGGGAGCTGTTTTTT

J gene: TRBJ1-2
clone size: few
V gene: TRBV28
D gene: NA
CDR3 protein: CASSSQGNGYTF
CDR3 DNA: TGTGCCAGCAGTTCACAGGGAAATGGCTACACCTTC

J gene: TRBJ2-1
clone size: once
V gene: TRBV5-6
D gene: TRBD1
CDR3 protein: CASSFRGNEQFF
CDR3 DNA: TGTGCCAGCAGCTTCAGGGGGAATGAGCAGTTCTTC

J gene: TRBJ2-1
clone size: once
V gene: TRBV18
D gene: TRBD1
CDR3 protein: CASSPPATGGINEQFF
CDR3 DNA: TGTGCCAGCTCACCACCGGCGACAGGGGGGATCAATGAGCAGTTCTTC

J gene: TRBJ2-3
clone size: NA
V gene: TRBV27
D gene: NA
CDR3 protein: CASSFFGAMGSDTQYF
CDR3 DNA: TGTGCCAGCAGTTTCTTTGGGGCCATGGGGTCCGATACGCAGTATTTT

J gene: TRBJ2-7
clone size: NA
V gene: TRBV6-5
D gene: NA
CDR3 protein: CASSYSSARSSYEQYF
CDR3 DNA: TGTGCCAGCAGTTACTCGAGTGCACGGAGCTCCTACGAGCAGTACTTC

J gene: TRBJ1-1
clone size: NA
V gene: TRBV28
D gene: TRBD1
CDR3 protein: CASSPGTGNTEAFF
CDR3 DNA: TGTGCCAGCAGCCCCGGGACAGGGAACACTGAAGCTTTCTTT

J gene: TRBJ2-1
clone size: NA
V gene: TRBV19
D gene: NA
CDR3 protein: CASSRQSSYNEQFF
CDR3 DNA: TGTGCCAGTAGTAGACAGAGCTCCTACAATGAGCAGTTCTTC

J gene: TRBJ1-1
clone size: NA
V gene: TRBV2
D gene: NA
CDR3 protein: CASTKEGTEAFF
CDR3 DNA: TGTGCCAGCACCAAGGAGGGTACTGAAGCTTTCTTT

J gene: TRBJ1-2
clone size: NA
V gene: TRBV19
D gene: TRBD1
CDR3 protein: CASSISLQGAYGYTF
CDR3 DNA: TGTGCCAGTAGTATCAGTTTACAGGGGGCGTATGGCTACACCTTC

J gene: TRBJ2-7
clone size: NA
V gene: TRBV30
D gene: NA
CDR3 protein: CAWRRGGEQYF
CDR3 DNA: TGTGCCTGGAGAAGGGGTGGGGAGCAGTACTTC

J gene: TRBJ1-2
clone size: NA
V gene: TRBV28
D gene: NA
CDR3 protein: CASSLTGYYGYTF
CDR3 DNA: TGTGCCAGCAGTTTGACAGGCTACTATGGCTACACCTTC

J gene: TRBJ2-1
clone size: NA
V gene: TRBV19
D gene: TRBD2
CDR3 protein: CASSLGTSVTNEQFF
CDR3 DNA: TGTGCCAGTTCCCTCGGGACTAGCGTGACCAATGAGCAGTTCTTC